The 11 T cell receptor beta chains given below trace back to one sample, sequenced in a study of cytomegalovirus exposure and HLA in healthy donors. Researchers ran the PCR with 60 Vbeta and 13 Jbeta primers. Generated by immunoSEQ multiplex PCR, the TCRdb table keeps only in-frame clones and is missing some. The sample consists of about 88,000 clones, just under 90% of them appearing once. Material for sequencing was PBMCs. The receptors here all came from a man aged 18 to 35 in good health and CMV-seronegative.

The chain carries TRBV6-4 and TRBJ2-3; D is unresolved. This CDR3 is built from 14 residues. V was clipped by 4 bases and J by 0 bases, with 8 bases between them. CDR1 MRHNA and CDR2 SNTAGT come from the germline V gene. The CDR3 reads CASSVMASTDTQYF. The CDR3 bases are TGTGCCAGCAGTGTCATGGCTAGCACAGATACGCAGTATTTT.

The V and J genes are TRBV30 and TRBJ2-5; 9 bases are a match to TRBD2. CDR1 is GTSNPN and CDR2 is SVGIG in the germline V gene (reference sequence). V was clipped by 8 bases and J by 5 bases; unmatched bases: 15. The CDR3 totals 15 residues. The CDR3 bases are TGTGCCCGGGGGGGCCTAGCGGGGTTCGGGGAGACCCAGTACTTC. This gives the protein CARGGLAGFGETQYF.

This chain's CDR3 is CASSSYSSASYNEQFF. DNA for the CDR3: TGTGCCAGCAGTTCTTACTCTAGTGCCTCCTACAATGAGCAGTTCTTC. The V gene is TRBV27, the J gene TRBJ2-1; no clear D gene. V was clipped by 4 bases and J by 0 bases, with 13 bases between them. CDR3 length equals 16 residues. CDR1 and CDR2 from the germline V gene are MNHEY and SMNVEV (reference sequence).

CDR3 DNA: TGCGCCAGCAGCGCGTCGACAAAACTCTCCCGGTCGTCCTATGGCTACACCTTC. As protein: CASSASTKLSRSSYGYTF. This sequence joins TRBV5-1 and TRBJ1-2; D remains ambiguous. This CDR3 region has 18 residues. Germline assignment: CDR1 SGHRS and CDR2 YFSETQ. V lost 4 bases to trimming and J lost 4 bases, with 26 bases between them.

This sequence joins TRBV5-1 and TRBJ2-7; 11 positions agree with TRBD2. The CDR3 is 15 residues long. Germline CDR1 is SGHRS and CDR2 is YFSETQ. The junction had 6 bases not matched to a gene; V was cut back by 4 bases and J by 3 bases. This CDR3 reads CASSPGLAEYYEQYF. DNA for the CDR3: TGCGCCAGCAGCCCGGGACTAGCGGAGTACTACGAGCAGTACTTC. The full variable domain, with the rest looked up from reference TRBV5-1 and TRBJ2-7, is KAGVTQTPRYLIKTRGQQVTLSCSPISGHRSVSWYQQTPGQGLQFLFEYFSETQRNKGNFPGRFSGRQFSNSRSEMNVSTLELGDSALYLCASSPGLAEYYEQYFGPGTRLTVT.

The chain combines TRBV4-1 with TRBJ2-1; D ambiguous. Germline V gives CDR1 MGHRA, CDR2 YSYEKL. Trimming took off 2 bases at V and 0 bases at J, with 14 bases between the two ends. The CDR3 length is 17 residues. The CDR3 spells CASSQFHSKSSYNEQFF. In nucleotides, the CDR3 is TGCGCCAGCAGCCAATTCCATAGCAAAAGCTCCTACAATGAGCAGTTCTTC.

The genes are TRBV5-1 and TRBJ2-3; the D is unclear. V lost 4 bases and J 1 base, leaving 10 bases between the germline ends. Germline V gene lookup returns CDR1 SGHRS and CDR2 YFSETQ. This CDR3 has 14 residues. The CDR3 nucleotides are TGCGCCAGCAGCCCTCGGTTCCGCACAGATACGCAGTATTTT. Its protein is CASSPRFRTDTQYF.

The chain combines TRBV5-1 with TRBJ2-7; maybe TRBD2 (5 bases). Trimming took off 1 base at V and 6 bases at J, with 8 bases between the two ends. The germline CDR1 and CDR2 sequences are SGHRS and YFSETQ. The CDR3 runs to 12 residues. CDR3 sequence reads: CASSLRGFEQYF. DNA for the CDR3: TGCGCCAGCAGCTTGAGAGGGTTCGAGCAGTACTTC. The variable domain in full, completed from reference TRBV5-1 and TRBJ2-7, reads KAGVTQTPRYLIKTRGQQVTLSCSPISGHRSVSWYQQTPGQGLQFLFEYFSETQRNKGNFPGRFSGRQFSNSRSEMNVSTLELGDSALYLCASSLRGFEQYFGPGTRLTVT.

This chain uses TRBV5-4 with TRBJ2-7, with 14 bases aligning to TRBD2. This CDR3 has 15 amino acids. The germline V gene encodes CDR1 SGHNT and CDR2 YYREEE (reference sequence). J lost 3 bases, V lost 4 bases, and 3 bases had no gene match. CDR3 loop: CASSQGLAGVYEQYF. DNA for the CDR3: TGTGCCAGCAGCCAGGGACTAGCGGGAGTCTACGAGCAGTACTTC.

This clone turned up a few times. The V call is TRBV6-1, the J call TRBJ2-3; 13 nucleotides line up with TRBD2. V was pared by 2 bases and J by 5 bases, with 7 bases of the junction left unmatched. CDR3 length equals 17 residues. Germline lookup yields CDR1 MNHNS and CDR2 SASEGT. The CDR3 nucleotides are TGTGCCAGCAGTGAACCTCTACTAGCGGGAGGGCGAGATACGCAGTATTTT. It is translated as CASSEPLLAGGRDTQYF.

The V and J genes are TRBV5-4 and TRBJ2-3, with 10 positions matching TRBD1. Germline V gene sequence: CDR1 SGHNT, CDR2 YYREEE (reference sequence). This CDR3 is 13 amino acids long. J lost 6 bases, V lost 4 bases, and 2 bases had no gene match. Here the CDR3 DNA reads TGTGCCAGCAGCAGGGACAGGGGCGATACGCAGTATTTT. It is translated as CASSRDRGDTQYF.